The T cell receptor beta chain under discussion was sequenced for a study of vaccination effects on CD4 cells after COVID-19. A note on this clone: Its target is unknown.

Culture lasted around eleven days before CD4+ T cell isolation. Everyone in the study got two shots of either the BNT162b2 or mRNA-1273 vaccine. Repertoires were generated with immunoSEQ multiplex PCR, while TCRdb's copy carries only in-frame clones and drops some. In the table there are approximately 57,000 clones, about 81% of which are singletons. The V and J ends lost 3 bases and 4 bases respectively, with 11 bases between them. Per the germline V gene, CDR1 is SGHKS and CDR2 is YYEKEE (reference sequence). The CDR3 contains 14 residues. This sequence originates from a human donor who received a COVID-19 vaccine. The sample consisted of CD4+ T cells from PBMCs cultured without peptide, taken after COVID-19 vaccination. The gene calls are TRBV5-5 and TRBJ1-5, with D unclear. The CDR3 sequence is CASSYNFWNQPQHF. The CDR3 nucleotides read TGTGCCAGCAGCTATAACTTCTGGAATCAGCCCCAGCATTTT.